A single sample is the source of the 10 T cell receptor beta chains below, sequenced in a study of T cell responses to AZD1222 COVID-19 vaccine. TCRdb keeps only in-frame clones here, not all; method: immunoSEQ multiplex PCR. Of 150,000 to 200,000 clones listed, roughly 94% were seen once; the top ten hold approximately 4.8%. The material sequenced was peripheral blood, taken 28 days after the second AZD1222 dose. The source of these receptors is an adult who received the AZD1222 COVID-19 vaccine.

The rearrangement joins TRBV5-1 to TRBJ2-1; 11 nucleotides align to TRBD2. V gave up 4 bases and J gave up 7 bases; unmatched junction bases: 7. The germline CDR1 and CDR2 sequences are SGHRS and YFSETQ. This CDR3 contains 15 residues. CDR3 DNA sequence: TGCGCCAGCAGCCCCACTAGCGGGAGTGGTAATGAGCAGTTCTTC. Protein product: CASSPTSGSGNEQFF.

The gene calls are TRBV4-1 and TRBJ2-7, with 10 positions matching TRBD1. Trimming at V came to 3 bases and at J to 3 bases, leaving 5 bases not matched to a gene. This CDR3 contains 15 residues. Germline lookup yields CDR1 MGHRA and CDR2 YSYEKL. The CDR3 sequence is CASSHPGQGNYEQYF. CDR3 bases: TGCGCCAGCAGCCACCCGGGACAGGGGAACTACGAGCAGTACTTC.

The rearrangement joins TRBV20-1 to TRBJ1-5; unclear D gene. Germline V lookup: CDR1 DFQATT, CDR2 SNEGSKA (reference sequence). The CDR3 sequence is 15 residues long. V was pared by 3 bases and J by 1 base, with 13 bases between. The CDR3 sequence: CSASYSHSSNQPQHF. The CDR3 DNA follows: TGCAGTGCTAGTTATTCCCATTCGAGCAATCAGCCCCAGCATTTT.

The chain is built from TRBV6-5 and TRBJ1-2; tentative D call: TRBD1 (5 bases). The V and J ends lost 6 bases and 2 bases respectively, with 10 bases between them. The CDR3 sequence is 13 residues long. Germline V gene lookup returns CDR1 MNHEY and CDR2 SVGAGI. CDR3 nucleotide sequence: TGTGCCAGCAGCTCTGGGGACAACTATGGCTACACCTTC. Translation: CASSSGDNYGYTF.

V usage is TRBV5-1 and J usage is TRBJ2-7; TRBD2 matches 8 bases. The CDR3 is made up of 13 amino acids. CDR1 is SGHRS and CDR2 is YFSETQ in the germline V gene. J lost 3 bases, V lost 4 bases, and 3 bases had no gene match. CDR3 loop: CASSEREFYEQYF. The DNA of the CDR3 is TGCGCCAGCAGCGAGCGGGAGTTCTACGAGCAGTACTTC.

This rearrangement joins TRBV5-1 to TRBJ2-7; 7 bases are a match to TRBD2. V was pared by 4 bases and J by 0 bases, with 4 bases of the junction left unmatched. The germline CDR1 and CDR2 sequences are SGHRS and YFSETQ. The CDR3 runs to 14 residues. CDR3 bases: TGCGCCAGCAGCGCGACTAGCAGCTCCTACGAGCAGTACTTC. This codes for CASSATSSSYEQYF. Drawing the rest from reference TRBV5-1 and TRBJ2-7, the complete variable domain is KAGVTQTPRYLIKTRGQQVTLSCSPISGHRSVSWYQQTPGQGLQFLFEYFSETQRNKGNFPGRFSGRQFSNSRSEMNVSTLELGDSALYLCASSATSSSYEQYFGPGTRLTVT.

This clone was counted once. The V call is TRBV7-6, the J call TRBJ1-5, with D uncertain. Between the trimmed V and J ends, which lost 1 base and 5 bases, there was a span of 9 bases. Germline V gene sequence: CDR1 SGHVS, CDR2 FNYEAQ. The CDR3 length is 14 residues. CDR3 residues: CASSLELADQPQHF. CDR3 nucleotide sequence: TGTGCCAGCAGCTTAGAGTTAGCCGATCAGCCCCAGCATTTT.

This clone has a single count. This chain links TRBV28 with TRBJ2-1, with D unclear. From germline, CDR1 is MDHEN and CDR2 SYDVKM. This CDR3 has 13 amino acids. Trimming took off 6 bases at V and 6 bases at J, with 12 bases between the two ends. CDR3 loop: CASSLNWSNEQFF. The CDR3, as DNA: TGTGCCAGCAGCCTGAACTGGAGCAATGAGCAGTTCTTC.

Notes on this clone: The germline gene is not matched at one end of the junction; a read error may be the cause. This chain links TRBV3-1 (or the pseudogene TRBV3-2) with TRBJ1-3; no reliable D call. Germline V gene lookup returns CDR1 LGHDT and CDR2 YNNKEL (reference sequence). This CDR3 comprises 13 residues. The CDR3 DNA sequence: TGTGCCAGCAGCTACAAGGGTGGAATCACCATATATTTT. Protein: CASSYKGGITIYF.

This chain connects TRBV20-1 to TRBJ2-1; no firm D call. Between the trimmed V and J ends, which lost 4 bases and 3 bases, there was a span of 1 base. CDR1 is DFQATT and CDR2 is SNEGSKA in the germline V gene (reference sequence). The CDR3 has 10 residues. This chain's CDR3 is CSAIYNEQFF. CDR3 in DNA: TGCAGTGCTATCTACAATGAGCAGTTCTTC.